Below, 12 T cell receptor beta chains from the same sample are listed, as sequenced in a study of blood T cell repertoires in COVID-19. This table comes from immunoSEQ multiplex PCR, and its TCRdb copy is limited to in-frame clones, with some not included. This sample has 150,000 to 200,000 clones, with 60% to 80% found just once. Sequencing was done on a sample of peripheral blood. These receptors all stem from a man in his sixties with active or convalescent COVID-19.

The chain combines TRBV29-1 with TRBJ1-1; 12 bases fit TRBD1. This CDR3 comprises 14 residues. CDR1 SQVTM and CDR2 ANQGSEA come from the germline V gene. Germline trimming cut 7 bases from V and 1 base from J; bases unmatched to any gene: 4. The CDR3 reads CSGGQGARNTEAFF. CDR3 nucleotide sequence: TGCAGCGGGGGACAGGGGGCGAGGAACACTGAAGCTTTCTTT.

The chain links TRBV18 to TRBJ2-2, with D uncertain. The V gene lost 2 bases and the J gene lost 6 bases, with 4 bases spanning the gap. Germline assignment: CDR1 KGHSH and CDR2 LQKENI. There are 12 residues in the CDR3. CDR3 nucleotides: TGTGCCAGCTCACCAGGAGCCGGGGAGCTGTTTTTT. Its protein product is CASSPGAGELFF.

J is TRBJ1-2 and V is TRBV29-1; TRBD1 agrees at 7 bases. V was pared by 7 bases and J by 6 bases, with 14 bases of the junction left unmatched. The CDR3 is 14 residues long. Germline lookup yields CDR1 SQVTM and CDR2 ANQGSEA. Here the CDR3 reads CSAAGRGFFDGYTF. CDR3 sequence (DNA): TGCAGCGCCGCCGGCAGGGGGTTTTTCGATGGCTACACCTTC.

This rearrangement joins TRBV27 to TRBJ2-5, with TRBD1 identical over 9 bases. CDR1 and CDR2 (germline): MNHEY, SMNVEV (reference sequence). This CDR3 region has 14 residues. J lost 5 bases, V lost 6 bases, and 7 bases had no gene match. CDR3 sequence: CASSPWTGDETQYF. The DNA for the CDR3 is TGTGCCAGCAGCCCCTGGACAGGGGATGAGACCCAGTACTTC.

The chain employs TRBV19 and TRBJ2-3; D might be TRBD2 (5 bases). CDR1 is LNHDA and CDR2 is SQIVND in the germline V gene (reference sequence). The CDR3 loop spans 14 amino acids. Trimming removed 8 bases from V and 3 bases from J, with 15 bases in between. CDR3 nucleotides: TGTGCCAGTCCTCGCCGGGAAAAGACAGATACGCAGTATTTT. Amino acids: CASPRREKTDTQYF.

The V and J genes are TRBV7-2 and TRBJ2-1; 9 bases map to TRBD2. The CDR3 runs to 16 residues. Germline loops: CDR1 SGHTA, CDR2 FQGNSA. J was trimmed by 2 bases and V by 3 bases; bases with no gene match: 5. The DNA for the CDR3 is TGTGCCAGCAGCTTGGAACTAGCGGGTCCCTACAATGAGCAGTTCTTC. It specifies CASSLELAGPYNEQFF. The whole variable domain, remainder taken from reference TRBV7-2 and TRBJ2-1, is GAGVSQSPSNKVTEKGKDVELRCDPISGHTALYWYRQSLGQGLEFLIYFQGNSAPDKSGLPSDRFSAERTGGSVSTLTIQRTQQEDSAVYLCASSLELAGPYNEQFFGPGTRLTVL.

On this clone: One base away lies a much larger clone, so this may be a sequencing read error. V gene TRBV28 combines with J gene TRBJ1-2; tentative D call: TRBD1 (6 bases). This CDR3 is built from 13 residues. Between the trimmed V and J ends, which lost 3 bases and 2 bases, there was a span of 7 bases. Germline CDR1 reads MDHEN; CDR2 reads SYDVKM. This chain's CDR3 is CASSFGQNYGYTF. In nucleotides, the CDR3 is TGTGCCAGCAGTTTCGGACAGAACTATGGCTACACCTTC.

This clone is a singleton in its sample. This CDR3 reads CASSPTSESEQFF. Written as DNA, the CDR3 is TGCGCCAGCAGCCCTACTAGCGAGAGTGAGCAGTTCTTC. The rearrangement joins TRBV5-1 to TRBJ2-1; the match to TRBD2 covers 7 bases. V was clipped by 4 bases and J by 9 bases; unmatched bases: 7. CDR1 and CDR2 from the germline V gene are SGHRS and YFSETQ. The CDR3 has 13 amino acids.

V and J are TRBV7-2 and TRBJ2-5; 10 bases align to TRBD2. The ends lost 5 bases at V and 4 bases at J; junction bases unmatched: 4. Germline assignment: CDR1 SGHTA and CDR2 FQGNSA. The CDR3 contains 14 residues. Here the CDR3 DNA reads TGTGCCAGCAGCCCCCTAGCGGGAGCAGAGACCCAGTACTTC. This encodes CASSPLAGAETQYF.

The rearrangement joins TRBV3-1 (or the pseudogene TRBV3-2) to TRBJ2-3; 8 bases are shared with TRBD2. Unmatched junction bases numbered 0, after V lost 4 bases and J lost 3 bases. The CDR3 has 13 amino acids. Germline loops: CDR1 LGHDT, CDR2 YNNKEL (reference sequence). The CDR3 DNA reads TGTGCCAGCAGCCGACTAGCGACAGATACGCAGTATTTT. It is translated as CASSRLATDTQYF.

This clone was detected only a few times. J is TRBJ1-5 and V is TRBV28, with D tentatively TRBD1 (5 bases). Trimming left V 7 bases short and J 4 bases short, with 14 bases between. The germline V gene has CDR1 MDHEN and CDR2 SYDVKM. The CDR3 sequence is 14 residues long. The CDR3 loop is CASTGGSSNQPQHF. The CDR3 DNA is TGTGCCAGCACCGGGGGTTCCTCTAATCAGCCCCAGCATTTT.

The chain is built from TRBV4-3 and TRBJ2-4; TRBD2 aligns across 7 bases. Germline V gene data show CDR1 as LGHNA and CDR2 as YSLEER. Losses at the gene ends were 0 bases for V and 1 base for J; bases not matched to a gene: 18. The CDR3 loop spans 21 amino acids. The DNA of the CDR3 is TGCGCCAGCAGCCAAGAACTGTCTAGCGGTTTGGGTTATGAGGCCAAAAACATTCAGTACTTC. It is translated as CASSQELSSGLGYEAKNIQYF.